This TCR beta chain was sequenced for a study of molecular identifiers for immune sequencing clone quantification. The CDR3 is 15 amino acids. From germline, CDR1 is MGHRA and CDR2 YSYEKL. The V end was cut by 0 bases, the J end by 5 bases, with 13 bases between. It was with previously described methods and listed TCR primers that bulk TCR libraries were made. TCRdb ran MiXCR on the PCR reads and lists one entry per CDR3 protein. The sample consists of a few hundred thousand distinct CDR3 sequences, 24% of them appearing once. Study-level points and caveats: The sizes of highly expanded clones could be underestimated when identical TCR molecules share a barcode.

The table lists this clonotype with a few counts. What it binds is unknown. Sorting selected naive CD8 T cells with a CD8+CD4-CCR7+CD45RA+ phenotype. The sequenced sample consisted of naive CD8+ T cells from blood, with Jurkat cell RNA spiked in. Subset in this sample: FACS-sorted CD8+CD4-CCR7+CD45RA+ naive T cells. The gene calls are TRBV4-1 and TRBJ1-1; tentatively, D is TRBD1 (5 bases). The receptor was isolated from a human donor in good health. Some libraries in this study had Jurkat cell RNA spiked in. In nucleotides, the CDR3 is TGCGCCAGCAGCCAAGAGGCGGGACTGGGGACTGAAGCTTTCTTT. Amino acid sequence: CASSQEAGLGTEAFF.